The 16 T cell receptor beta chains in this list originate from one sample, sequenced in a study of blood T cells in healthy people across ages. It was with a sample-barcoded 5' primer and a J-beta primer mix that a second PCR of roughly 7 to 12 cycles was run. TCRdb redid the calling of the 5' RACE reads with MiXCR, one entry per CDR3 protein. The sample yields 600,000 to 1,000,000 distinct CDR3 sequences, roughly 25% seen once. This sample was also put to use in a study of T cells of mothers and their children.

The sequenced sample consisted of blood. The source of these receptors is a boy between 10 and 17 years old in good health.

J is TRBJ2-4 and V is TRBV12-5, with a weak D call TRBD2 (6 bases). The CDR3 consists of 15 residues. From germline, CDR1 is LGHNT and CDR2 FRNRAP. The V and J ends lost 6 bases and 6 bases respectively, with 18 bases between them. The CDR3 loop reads CASGLPGTPLNIQYF. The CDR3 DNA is TGTGCTAGTGGCCTACCTGGGACTCCCTTAAACATTCAGTACTTC.

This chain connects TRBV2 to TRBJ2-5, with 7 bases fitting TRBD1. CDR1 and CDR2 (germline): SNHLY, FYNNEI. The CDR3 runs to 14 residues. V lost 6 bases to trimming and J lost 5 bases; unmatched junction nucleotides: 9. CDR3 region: CASSRQGRRETQYF. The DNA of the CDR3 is TGTGCCAGCAGCCGACAGGGCCGTAGGGAGACCCAGTACTTC.

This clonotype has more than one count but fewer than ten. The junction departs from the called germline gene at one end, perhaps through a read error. CDR3 DNA: TGTGCCTGCAGTTTATCGCCGGGACGGATGAACTATGGCTACACCTTC. Translated, it gives CACSLSPGRMNYGYTF. V usage is TRBV6-5 and J usage is TRBJ1-2; TRBD1 might be the D (5 bases). The CDR3 consists of 16 residues. CDR1 is MNHEY and CDR2 is SVGAGI in the germline V gene.

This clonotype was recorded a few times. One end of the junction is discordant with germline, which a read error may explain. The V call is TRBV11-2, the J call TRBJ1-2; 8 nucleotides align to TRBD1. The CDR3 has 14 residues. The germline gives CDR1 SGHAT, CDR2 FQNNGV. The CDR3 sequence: CVSRPGQASYGYTF. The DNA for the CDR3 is TGTGTCAGCAGACCGGGACAGGCGTCCTATGGCTACACCTTC.

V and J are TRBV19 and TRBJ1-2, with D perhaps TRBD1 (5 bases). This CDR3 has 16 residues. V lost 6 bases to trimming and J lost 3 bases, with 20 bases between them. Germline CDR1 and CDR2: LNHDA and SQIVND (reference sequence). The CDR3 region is CASSDGGLKDDYGYTF. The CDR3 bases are TGTGCCAGTAGCGACGGGGGGTTGAAAGATGACTATGGCTACACCTTC.

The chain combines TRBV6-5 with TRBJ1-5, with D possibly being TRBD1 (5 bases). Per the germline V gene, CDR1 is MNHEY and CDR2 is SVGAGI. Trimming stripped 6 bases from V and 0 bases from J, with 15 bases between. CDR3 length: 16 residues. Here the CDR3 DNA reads TGTGCCAGCAGCCCCTCTCTGGGACTTAGCAATCAGCCCCAGCATTTT. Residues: CASSPSLGLSNQPQHF.

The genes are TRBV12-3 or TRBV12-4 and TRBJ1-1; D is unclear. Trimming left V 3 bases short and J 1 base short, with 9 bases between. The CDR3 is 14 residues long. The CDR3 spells CASSFWPWNTEAFF. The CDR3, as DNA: TGTGCCAGCAGTTTCTGGCCTTGGAACACTGAAGCTTTCTTT.

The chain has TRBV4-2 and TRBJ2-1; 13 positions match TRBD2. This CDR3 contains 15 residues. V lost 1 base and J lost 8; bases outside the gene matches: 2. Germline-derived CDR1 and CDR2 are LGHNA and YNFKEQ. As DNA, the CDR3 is TGTGCCAGCAGCCAAGTACTAGCGGGAGGGGATGAGCAGTTCTTC. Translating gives CASSQVLAGGDEQFF.

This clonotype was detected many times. This CDR3 reads CASSPRTATNEKLFF. CDR3 DNA: TGTGCCAGCTCACCACGGACAGCAACTAATGAAAAACTGTTTTTT. The J gene is TRBJ1-4, the V gene TRBV7-9, with a weak D call TRBD1 (6 bases). The germline CDR1 and CDR2 sequences are SEHNR and FQNEAQ (reference sequence). V was shortened by 8 bases and J by 0 bases, with 13 bases between the two germline ends. CDR3 length: 15 residues.

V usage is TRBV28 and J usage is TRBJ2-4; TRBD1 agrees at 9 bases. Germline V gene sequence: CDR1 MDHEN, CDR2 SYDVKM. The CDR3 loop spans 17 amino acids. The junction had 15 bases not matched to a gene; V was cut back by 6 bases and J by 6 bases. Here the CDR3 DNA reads TGTGCCAGCAGCACTATCCGGCGACAGGGGGACGGAAACATTCAGTACTTC. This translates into CASSTIRRQGDGNIQYF. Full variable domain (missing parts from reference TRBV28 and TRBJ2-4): DVKVTQSSRYLVKRTGEKVFLECVQDMDHENMFWYRQDPGLGLRLIYFSYDVKMKEKGDIPEGYSVSREKKERFSLILESASTNQTSMYLCASSTIRRQGDGNIQYFGAGTRLSVL.

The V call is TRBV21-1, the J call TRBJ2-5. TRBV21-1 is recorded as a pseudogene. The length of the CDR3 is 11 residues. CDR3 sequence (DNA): TGTGCCAGCAGCAACAATTGGACCCAGTACTTC. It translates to CASSNNWTQYF.

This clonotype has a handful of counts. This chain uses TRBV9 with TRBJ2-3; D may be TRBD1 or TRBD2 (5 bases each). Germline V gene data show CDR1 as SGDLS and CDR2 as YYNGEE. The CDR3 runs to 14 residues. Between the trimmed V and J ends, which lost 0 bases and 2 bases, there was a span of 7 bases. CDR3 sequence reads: CASSVGGNTDTQYF. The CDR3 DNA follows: TGTGCCAGCAGCGTAGGGGGGAACACAGATACGCAGTATTTT.

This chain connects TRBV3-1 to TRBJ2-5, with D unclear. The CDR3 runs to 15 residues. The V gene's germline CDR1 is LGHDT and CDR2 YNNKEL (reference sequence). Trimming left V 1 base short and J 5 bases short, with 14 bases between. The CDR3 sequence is CASSQVGQSRETQYF. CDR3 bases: TGTGCCAGCAGCCAAGTCGGGCAGAGTAGGGAGACCCAGTACTTC.

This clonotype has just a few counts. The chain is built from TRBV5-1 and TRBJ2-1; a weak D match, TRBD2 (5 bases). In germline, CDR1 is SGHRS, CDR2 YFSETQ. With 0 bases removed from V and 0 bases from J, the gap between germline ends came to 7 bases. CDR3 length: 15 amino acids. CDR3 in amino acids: CASSLEAASYNEQFF. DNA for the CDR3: TGCGCCAGCAGCTTGGAAGCGGCCTCCTACAATGAGCAGTTCTTC. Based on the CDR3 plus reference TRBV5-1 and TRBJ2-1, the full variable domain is KAGVTQTPRYLIKTRGQQVTLSCSPISGHRSVSWYQQTPGQGLQFLFEYFSETQRNKGNFPGRFSGRQFSNSRSEMNVSTLELGDSALYLCASSLEAASYNEQFFGPGTRLTVL.

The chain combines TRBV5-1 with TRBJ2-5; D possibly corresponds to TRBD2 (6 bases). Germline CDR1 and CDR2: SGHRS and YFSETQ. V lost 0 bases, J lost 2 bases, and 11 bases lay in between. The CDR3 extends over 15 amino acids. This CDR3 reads CASSLEGGVQETQYF. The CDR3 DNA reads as TGCGCCAGCAGCTTGGAAGGCGGGGTACAAGAGACCCAGTACTTC.

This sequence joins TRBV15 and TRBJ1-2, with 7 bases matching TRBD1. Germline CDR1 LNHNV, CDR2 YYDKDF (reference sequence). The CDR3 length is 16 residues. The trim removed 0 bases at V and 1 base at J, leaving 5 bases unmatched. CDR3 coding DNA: TGTGCCACCAGCAGAGATGGACAGGCGCTTAACTATGGCTACACCTTC. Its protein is CATSRDGQALNYGYTF.